This TCR beta chain stems from a study of blood T cell repertoires in COVID-19. Study context: Spain, Italy and the United States supplied samples that represented acute and convalescent COVID-19. From T cells, B-cell-depleted T cells, or PBMCs came the material, which was cDNA or gDNA.

From germline, CDR1 is SGHTA and CDR2 FQGNSA. The V gene end was trimmed by 3 bases and the J gene end by 5 bases; junction bases not matched to a gene: 10. This CDR3 is 15 amino acids long. Per the original data handling: Reference gene primer amplification gave nucleated cell count estimates. The repertoire was sequenced with immunoSEQ multiplex PCR; TCRdb's copy has only in-frame clones and lacks some. V and J calls and clone size are those listed in that table; D and trimming were worked out from the DNA. The sample includes 200,000 to 300,000 clones, around four fifths seen only once; the top ten take over 5.5%.

J is TRBJ2-7 and V is TRBV7-2; 7 nucleotides match TRBD2. The origin of this receptor is a woman in her fifties or sixties with active or convalescent COVID-19. Sequences were obtained from peripheral blood. This CDR3 is CASSFGGSTGNEQYF. The DNA of the CDR3 is TGTGCCAGCAGCTTTGGCGGGAGTACCGGGAACGAGCAGTACTTC.